This T cell receptor (beta chain) emerged from a study of a mutant IDH1 vaccine in newly diagnosed glioma. As to this clone: The antigen remains undetermined.

TCRdb keeps only in-frame clones here, not all; method: immunoSEQ multiplex PCR. The table has 90,000 to 100,000 clones, around 92% seen once; the top ten hold around 0.77%. CDR3 length: 13 residues. V shed 4 bases and J 5 bases; nucleotides not matched to a gene: 4. Germline CDR1 SGHTA, CDR2 FQGTGA. This sample's time point: week 47, end of study. Doses of 300 ug of mutant IDH1 20-mer peptide were given with topical imiquimod. Specimen: PBMCs, collected from a glioma patient whose treatment included an IDH1 peptide vaccine. The V and J genes are TRBV7-3 and TRBJ1-1; TRBD1 matches at 7 bases. This clonotype was obtained from a woman between 50 and 59 years old with glioma. CDR3 DNA: TGTGCCAGCAGCTCTCAACAGGGGACTGAAGCTTTCTTT. It is translated as CASSSQQGTEAFF. The whole variable domain, remainder taken from reference TRBV7-3 and TRBJ1-1, is GAGVSQTPSNKVTEKGKYVELRCDPISGHTALYWYRQSLGQGPEFLIYFQGTGAADDSGLPNDRFFAVRPEGSVSTLKIQRTERGDSAVYLCASSSQQGTEAFFGQGTRLTVV.